This T cell receptor beta chain was recovered during a study of blood T cells in healthy people across ages. Study-wide context: About one barcoded TCR beta cDNA was captured per two T cells.

CDR1 and CDR2 from the germline V gene are SGHRS and YFSETQ. V was clipped by 0 bases and J by 2 bases, with 10 bases between them. The CDR3 has 15 amino acids. Alongside a J-beta primer mix, a sample-barcoded 5' primer served in a second PCR lasting roughly 7 to 11 cycles. TCRdb used MiXCR to reprocess the 5' RACE reads, holding one entry per CDR3 protein. The data show some 780,000 distinct CDR3 sequences, more than 50% seen once. Donors were healthy Caucasian individuals from Russia aged roughly 6 to 95. A minimum of 5 micrograms of total RNA was extracted per sample. This TCR was recovered from a man in his forties in good health. The J gene is TRBJ2-3, the V gene TRBV5-1, with D unclear. Sequencing was done on a sample of blood. The CDR3: CASSLEAAYTDTQYF. CDR3 sequence (DNA): TGCGCCAGCAGCTTGGAGGCAGCTTACACAGATACGCAGTATTTT.